These T cell receptor beta chains were read from a single sample in a study of blood T cells in healthy people across ages. TCRdb reprocessed the 5' RACE reads with MiXCR, giving one entry per CDR3 protein. The profile shows about 1.6 million distinct CDR3 sequences, 30% to 40% of them singletons. Sequences were obtained from blood. The source of these receptors is a woman aged 25 to 39 in good health. Each CDR3 is given with its conserved first and last residue. Each record gives: D gene, J gene, V gene, clone size, CDR3 protein, CDR3 DNA. A D gene is named only where the DNA matches it firmly. The size of a clone is reported for some rows only, either as once, few or many, or as a class for expanded clones.

TRBD2,TRBJ2-1,TRBV20-1,few,CSARPGLAGELRRVNEQFF,TGCAGTGCCCGCCCGGGACTAGCGGGAGAGCTCCGTCGCGTCAATGAGCAGTTCTTC
TRBD2,TRBJ2-2,TRBV29-1,.,CSVDLTSGNRGELFF,TGCAGCGTTGACTTGACTAGCGGAAATAGAGGGGAGCTGTTTTTT
.,TRBJ2-1,TRBV10-2,.,CASSGTGSNGQFF,TGCGCCAGCAGCGGAACGGGGAGTAATGGGCAGTTCTTC
.,TRBJ2-5,TRBV24-1,.,CATSDLGQETQYF,TGTGCCACCAGTGATTTAGGACAAGAGACCCAGTACTTC
TRBD2,TRBJ2-1,TRBV10-1,.,CASSESGGAHEQFF,TGCGCCAGCAGTGAAAGCGGGGGGGCCCATGAGCAGTTCTTC
TRBD1,TRBJ2-1,TRBV6-7,.,CASSYSIGGRGRSEQFF,TGTGCCAGCAGTTACTCGATTGGAGGAAGGGGGCGTAGTGAGCAGTTCTTC
TRBD1,TRBJ1-2,TRBV6-6,.,CANSHLGQGNGYTF,TGTGCCAACAGTCACCTGGGACAGGGGAATGGCTACACCTTC
.,TRBJ2-1,TRBV5-1,.,CASSIEMRGDYNEQFF,TGCGCCAGCAGCATCGAAATGCGGGGTGATTACAATGAGCAGTTCTTC
.,TRBJ1-2,TRBV30,.,CAWSADSYGYTF,TGTGCCTGGAGTGCTGACAGCTATGGCTACACCTTC
TRBD1,TRBJ1-4,TRBV20-1,.,CSARDGGGGSCEKLFF,TGCAGTGCTAGAGATGGAGGGGGCGGGAGTTGTGAAAAACTGTTTTTT
TRBD1,TRBJ1-2,TRBV11-2,.,CASSLLRDRYTSNYGYTF,TGTGCCAGCAGTTTACTCCGGGACAGGTATACATCTAACTATGGCTACACCTTC
TRBD2,TRBJ2-1,TRBV15,.,CATRGDGSGSSWYNEQFF,TGTGCCACCAGAGGAGATGGTAGCGGGAGTTCCTGGTACAATGAGCAGTTCTTC
TRBD2,TRBJ2-1,TRBV13,.,CASSLGPSGDYNGQFF,TGTGCCAGCAGCTTAGGACCTAGCGGGGATTACAATGGGCAGTTCTTC
TRBD2,TRBJ2-3,TRBV6-1,.,CAGAVTNGGADTQYF,TGTGCCGGGGCTGTGACTAACGGGGGGGCAGATACGCAGTATTTT
.,TRBJ2-3,TRBV20-1,.,CGASPRNGTDTQYF,TGCGGTGCTAGTCCTCGCAATGGCACAGATACGCAGTATTTT
TRBD2,TRBJ2-5,TRBV9,few,CASSAATSGLQETQYF,TGTGCCAGCAGCGCCGCGACTAGCGGGTTACAAGAGACCCAGTACTTC
TRBD2,TRBJ2-3,TRBV6-5,.,CASGRSGGGTDTQYF,TGTGCCAGCGGAAGAAGCGGGGGCGGCACAGATACGCAGTATTTT
.,TRBJ2-4,TRBV6-5,many,CATSRGAKNIQYF,TGTGCCACCTCGCGAGGAGCCAAAAACATTCAGTACTTC
.,TRBJ1-1,TRBV30,few,CAWSRGFAQNTEAFF,TGTGCCTGGAGTAGGGGTTTCGCCCAGAACACTGAAGCTTTCTTT
TRBD2,TRBJ2-5,TRBV7-2,.,CASMTSGAAGETQYF,TGTGCCAGCATGACTAGCGGGGCGGCGGGGGAGACCCAGTACTTC
.,TRBJ1-5,TRBV4-1,few,CASSQSTARYNQPQHF,TGCGCCAGCAGCCAATCGACGGCAAGGTACAATCAGCCCCAGCATTTT
.,TRBJ2-5,TRBV7-9,.,CASSLDAGRETQYF,TGTGCCAGCAGCTTAGACGCGGGAAGAGAGACCCAGTACTTC
TRBD2,TRBJ2-7,TRBV20-1,few,CSARDVAGGWYEQYF,TGCAGTGCTAGAGATGTAGCGGGAGGGTGGTACGAGCAGTACTTC
TRBD1,TRBJ1-2,TRBV7-2,few,CASSLSTGQGYGYTF,TGTGCCAGCAGCCTTTCTACGGGACAGGGGTATGGCTACACCTTC
.,TRBJ1-2,TRBV29-1,.,CSVEVGIADYGYTF,TGCAGCGTTGAAGTCGGGATAGCTGACTATGGCTACACCTTC
.,TRBJ1-4,TRBV27,few,CASSLSGTVAEKLFF,TGTGCCAGCAGTTTATCGGGGACGGTGGCGGAAAAACTGTTTTTT
.,TRBJ2-7,TRBV20-1,.,CSARIRLASTEQYF,TGCAGTGCTAGAATCCGGCTAGCATCTACCGAGCAGTACTTC
.,TRBJ2-1,TRBV7-9,.,CASIPTMTSGAYNEQFF,TGTGCCAGCATCCCTACTATGACGAGCGGCGCTTACAATGAGCAGTTCTTC
.,TRBJ1-2,TRBV30,.,CAWSVQRGLTNYGYTF,TGTGCCTGGAGTGTACAGAGGGGTCTGACAAACTATGGCTACACCTTC
TRBD2,TRBJ2-1,TRBV2,once,CASKGLAGEAEQFF,TGTGCCAGCAAGGGACTAGCGGGAGAGGCTGAGCAGTTCTTC
TRBD1,TRBJ1-2,TRBV29-1,few,CSTLQGTYGYTF,TGCAGCACCCTACAGGGGACCTATGGCTACACCTTC
.,TRBJ1-6,TRBV28,.,CASRPGLQVSPLHF,TGTGCCAGCAGACCGGGACTCCAGGTTTCCCCCCTCCACTTT
TRBD2,TRBJ2-7,TRBV27,.,CASSPGTIPYEQYF,TGTGCCAGCAGCCCCGGGACTATCCCCTACGAGCAGTACTTC
.,TRBJ2-5,TRBV4-1,few,CASSQANPPRQTQYF,TGCGCCAGCAGCCAAGCCAACCCCCCGAGGCAGACCCAGTACTTC
TRBD2,TRBJ2-7,TRBV9,.,CASSVEVVAGGHEQYF,TGTGCCAGCAGCGTAGAGGTGGTAGCGGGAGGACACGAGCAGTACTTC
.,TRBJ2-2,TRBV19,.,CASSRVVGESNTGELFF,TGTGCCAGTAGTAGGGTGGTGGGGGAATCAAACACCGGGGAGCTGTTTTTT
.,TRBJ2-6,TRBV9,.,CASSVAPIGSNSGANVLTF,TGTGCCAGCAGCGTAGCTCCTATAGGATCCAACTCTGGGGCCAACGTCCTGACTTTC
TRBD1,TRBJ1-2,TRBV5-1,few,CASSLRLDRAYGYTF,TGCGCCAGCAGCTTGCGCTTGGACAGGGCCTATGGCTACACCTTC
TRBD1,TRBJ2-7,TRBV20-1,.,CSADRALASYEQYF,TGCAGCGCTGACAGGGCGCTTGCGTCCTACGAGCAGTACTTC
.,TRBJ2-3,TRBV11-2,.,CASSLELAGTGSRTQYF,TGTGCCAGCAGCTTAGAATTGGCAGGCACCGGGTCGCGGACGCAGTATTTT
TRBD2,TRBJ2-1,TRBV4-1,.,CASSQVASGGGSYNEQFF,TGCGCCAGCAGCCAAGTAGCTAGCGGGGGAGGGTCCTACAATGAGCAGTTCTTC
.,TRBJ2-7,TRBV7-9,.,CASSLSTYQTYEQYF,TGTGCCAGCAGCTTATCTACCTACCAAACCTACGAGCAGTACTTC
TRBD1,TRBJ1-2,TRBV27,.,CASSLFGTGLYTF,TGTGCCAGCAGTTTATTCGGGACAGGGCTGTACACCTTC